Below are 3 T cell receptor beta chains sequenced from a single sample in a study of shared clonotypes between healthy human individuals. Some clones are missing from TCRdb's copy, which holds only in-frame ones; the method was immunoSEQ multiplex PCR. The sample has approximately 1.5 million clones, approximately 98.5% seen once. Sequencing was done on a sample of naive CD4+ T cells sorted from blood. Described subset: CD45RA+ positively selected. Receptors were obtained from a man aged 25-40 years in good health.

The rearrangement links TRBV5-1 to TRBJ2-6, with unresolved D. The CDR3 has 15 residues. V dropped 6 bases and J dropped 0 bases, with 10 bases sitting between them. CDR1 and CDR2 (germline): SGHRS, YFSETQ. This chain's CDR3 is CASKVYPSGANVLTF. The CDR3 region has the DNA TGCGCCAGCAAGGTCTACCCCTCTGGGGCCAACGTCCTGACTTTC.

Comments on this clone: Other DNA sequences in the sample encode the same CDR3. The CDR3 spells CASGLVGTGNTEAFF. The CDR3 DNA is TGTGCTAGTGGTTTGGTTGGGACAGGGAACACTGAAGCTTTCTTT. V and J are TRBV12-5 and TRBJ1-1; 8 nucleotides match TRBD1. CDR1 is LGHNT, CDR2 FRNRAP, per germline. The V and J ends lost 0 bases and 1 base, in that order; junction bases with no gene match: 1. There are 15 residues in the CDR3.

The chain employs TRBV27 and TRBJ2-2; 13 nucleotides match TRBD2. Germline V gene data show CDR1 as MNHEY and CDR2 as SMNVEV (reference sequence). The J segment lost 2 bases and the V segment lost 1 base, leaving 4 bases of the junction unmatched. The length of the CDR3 is 18 residues. The CDR3 sequence is CASSLLTSGRANTGELFF. The CDR3, as DNA: TGTGCCAGCAGTTTATTAACTAGCGGGAGGGCCAACACCGGGGAGCTGTTTTTT.